The source of this T cell receptor beta chain is a study of T cells in Graves' hyperthyroidism and ophthalmopathy. Study-level information: Initial diagnosis, before any treatment, was when peripheral blood was collected.

This clonotype was detected a few times. Using RNA transcripts as the source, TCR beta CDR3 regions were amplified. First-round RT-PCR with HTBI primers amplified the TCR CDR3 region. TCRdb re-called the multiplex PCR reads with MiXCR, one entry per CDR3 protein. The data hold hundreds of thousands of distinct CDR3 sequences, with about 14% observed a single time. The J segment lost 6 bases and the V segment lost 3 bases, leaving 8 bases of the junction unmatched. Germline-derived CDR1 and CDR2 are LNHDA and SQIVND (reference sequence). This CDR3 has 15 amino acids. V is TRBV19 and J is TRBJ2-1; 7 bases are a match to TRBD1. Material: blood. This sequence originates from a woman in her late teens or twenties with Graves' hyperthyroidism. The CDR3 DNA reads TGTGCCAGTAGTATGAGGACAGGTAGTTTCAATGAGCAGTTCTTC. Residues: CASSMRTGSFNEQFF.